This TCR beta chain derives from a study of T cells of healthy individuals. TCRdb processed the 5' RACE reads anew with MiXCR; each CDR3 protein has one entry. The sample has around 53,000 distinct CDR3 sequences; roughly 14% are singletons. This clonotype was observed many times. The length of the CDR3 is 15 residues. The germline gives CDR1 SGHTA, CDR2 FQGNSA. V trimming: 5 bases; J trimming: 3 bases; junction bases outside the gene matches: 8. This rearrangement joins TRBV7-2 to TRBJ2-5; the match to TRBD1 covers 8 bases. This TCR came from a human donor in good health. The CDR3 protein is CASSPIQGVEETQYF. The DNA for the CDR3 is TGTGCCAGCAGCCCAATACAGGGGGTAGAAGAGACCCAGTACTTC.